Sequencing of this TCR beta chain was carried out in a study of blood T cell repertoires in COVID-19. Across the whole study: Spain, Italy and the United States supplied samples that represented acute and convalescent COVID-19. T cells, B-cell-depleted T cells, or PBMCs supplied cDNA or gDNA.

Original data processing: Estimated nucleated cell counts came from reference gene primer amplification. Repertoires were generated with immunoSEQ multiplex PCR, while TCRdb's copy carries only in-frame clones and drops some. V, J and clone size were drawn from that table, and D and trimming were deduced from the DNA. Of around 140,000 clones in the sample, around 87% were seen once. This receptor was taken from a man aged 45 to 65 with active COVID-19. The sample comprised peripheral blood.

CDR3 in DNA: TGTGCCAGCAAGGGGCCTACGAACACCGGGGAGCTGTTTTTT. It specifies CASKGPTNTGELFF. The rearrangement links TRBV3-1 (or the pseudogene TRBV3-2) to TRBJ2-2, with TRBD1 as a possible D gene (5 bases). With 7 bases removed from V and 0 bases from J, the gap between germline ends came to 9 bases. Germline CDR1 and CDR2: LGHDT and YNNKEL (reference sequence). CDR3 length equals 14 residues.